The 17 T cell receptor beta chains in this list originate from one sample, sequenced in a study of CD8 T cells in Susac syndrome. The RNA, about 0.5 to 1 ug, was put through reverse transcription using random hexamers. From the immunoSEQ multiplex PCR reads, TCRdb called clonotypes with MiXCR, one entry per CDR3 protein. The sample records about 190,000 distinct CDR3 sequences, roughly 92% being singletons. Sequencing was performed on CD4+ T cells from PBMCs. The receptors here all came from a human donor in good health.

The rearrangement links TRBV7-2 to TRBJ2-3, with a tentative D call TRBD2 (7 bases). Trimming removed 2 bases at V and 0 bases at J, with 9 bases between. Germline values: CDR1 SGHTA, CDR2 FQGNSA. The CDR3 covers 15 residues. The CDR3 DNA reads TGTGCCAGCAGCTTACGGGGGGCCAGCACAGATACGCAGTATTTT. This codes for CASSLRGASTDTQYF. The whole variable domain, filled in from reference TRBV7-2 and TRBJ2-3, reads GAGVSQSPSNKVTEKGKDVELRCDPISGHTALYWYRQSLGQGLEFLIYFQGNSAPDKSGLPSDRFSAERTGGSVSTLTIQRTQQEDSAVYLCASSLRGASTDTQYFGPGTRLTVL.

The chain joins TRBV28 to TRBJ1-1; no firm D call. Trimming pared 2 bases from V and 7 bases from J, leaving 17 bases between. Germline CDR1 MDHEN, CDR2 SYDVKM. This CDR3 region has 15 residues. CDR3 protein: CASSLVGSLDSEAFF. The DNA for the CDR3 is TGTGCCAGCAGTTTAGTCGGGTCTCTGGATAGTGAAGCTTTCTTT.

The chain has TRBV7-9 and TRBJ1-2, with 9 bases fitting TRBD1. The trim removed 0 bases at V and 4 bases at J, leaving 6 bases unmatched. The CDR3 runs 16 residues. Germline loops: CDR1 SEHNR, CDR2 FQNEAQ (reference sequence). CDR3 amino acids: CASSLAEGQGTYGYTF. The CDR3 DNA is TGTGCCAGCAGCTTAGCGGAGGGACAGGGTACCTATGGCTACACCTTC.

The V gene is TRBV6-5, the J gene TRBJ2-4; D not resolved. The V end lost 6 bases, the J end lost 6 bases, and 18 bases lay between the germline ends. The germline V gene encodes CDR1 MNHEY and CDR2 SVGAGI. The CDR3 has 15 residues. The CDR3 is CASRDIGVGGNIQYF. CDR3 in DNA: TGTGCCAGCAGGGATATTGGGGTGGGTGGAAACATTCAGTACTTC.

This clonotype showed up just once. The chain combines TRBV19 with TRBJ2-2; D is undetermined. V dropped 2 bases and J dropped 0 bases, with 13 bases sitting between them. Germline V gene lookup returns CDR1 LNHDA and CDR2 SQIVND (reference sequence). CDR3 length equals 17 residues. The CDR3 reads CASSITRQRTNTGELFF. CDR3 bases: TGTGCCAGTAGTATAACCCGGCAGAGAACGAACACCGGGGAGCTGTTTTTT.

This rearrangement joins TRBV4-3 to TRBJ1-4; D might be TRBD1 (5 bases). The V end lost 3 bases, the J end lost 8 bases, and 16 bases lay between the germline ends. Germline-derived CDR1 and CDR2 are LGHNA and YSLEER. CDR3 length: 15 amino acids. The CDR3 DNA reads as TGCGCCAGCAGCCAGGAGGGGACGCGGAGCGAAAAACTGTTTTTT. Protein product: CASSQEGTRSEKLFF.

The chain recombines TRBV5-6 with TRBJ2-1, with D perhaps matching TRBD2 (6 bases). There are 15 residues in the CDR3. Germline values: CDR1 SGHDT, CDR2 YYEEEE. With 2 bases removed from V and 0 bases from J, the gap between germline ends came to 9 bases. The CDR3 DNA follows: TGTGCCAGCAGCTTTAGCGGTAGCTCCTACAATGAGCAGTTCTTC. Translated: CASSFSGSSYNEQFF.

The J gene is TRBJ2-5, the V gene TRBV29-1, with a tentative D call TRBD1 (5 bases). The CDR3 runs 13 residues. Germline V CDR1 and CDR2: SQVTM, ANQGSEA. V gave up 3 bases and J gave up 5 bases, with 13 bases separating them. The CDR3 nucleotides are TGCAGCGTTGACAGATTACCAGGGGAGACCCAGTACTTC. Amino acids: CSVDRLPGETQYF. Full variable domain (missing parts from reference TRBV29-1 and TRBJ2-5): SAVISQKPSRDICQRGTSLTIQCQVDSQVTMMFWYRQQPGQSLTLIATANQGSEATYESGFVIDKFPISRPNLTFSTLTVSNMSPEDSSIYLCSVDRLPGETQYFGPGTRLLVL.

The V and J genes are TRBV29-1 and TRBJ2-3; a weak D match, TRBD2 (6 bases). The CDR3 is 12 residues long. Germline V lookup: CDR1 SQVTM, CDR2 ANQGSEA. V gave up 2 bases and J gave up 3 bases, with 6 bases separating them. CDR3 protein: CSVERGTDTQYF. CDR3 DNA: TGCAGCGTTGAACGGGGGACAGATACGCAGTATTTT.

The V and J genes are TRBV6-5 and TRBJ1-6, with TRBD1 identical over 9 bases. V lost 5 bases to trimming and J lost 7 bases; unmatched junction nucleotides: 3. This CDR3 comprises 14 residues. The V gene's germline CDR1 is MNHEY and CDR2 SVGAGI. CDR3 amino acids: CASSTGTGNSPLHF. Here the CDR3 DNA reads TGTGCCAGCAGTACCGGGACAGGGAATTCACCCCTCCACTTT.

The chain recombines TRBV5-1 with TRBJ1-2, with 8 bases aligning to TRBD1. This CDR3 is built from 14 residues. Germline CDR1 SGHRS, CDR2 YFSETQ. Germline trimming cut 3 bases from V and 2 bases from J; bases unmatched to any gene: 3. CDR3 DNA sequence: TGCGCCAGCAGCTACCGGGACAGGAACTATGGCTACACCTTC. Its protein product is CASSYRDRNYGYTF. The full variable domain, with the rest looked up from reference TRBV5-1 and TRBJ1-2, is KAGVTQTPRYLIKTRGQQVTLSCSPISGHRSVSWYQQTPGQGLQFLFEYFSETQRNKGNFPGRFSGRQFSNSRSEMNVSTLELGDSALYLCASSYRDRNYGYTFGSGTRLTVV.

The rearrangement joins TRBV7-3 to TRBJ2-4; D is possibly TRBD2 (6 bases). CDR3 length: 15 amino acids. Germline lookup yields CDR1 SGHTA and CDR2 FQGTGA. Trimming stripped 5 bases from V and 11 bases from J, with 22 bases between. Written as DNA, the CDR3 is TGTGCCAGCAGCGCCGCTCGCGGGGCCTTCGAGGTTCAGTACTTC. Amino acids: CASSAARGAFEVQYF.

A note on this clonotype: An end of the junction does not agree with germline; a read error may underlie this. V and J are TRBV6-6 and TRBJ2-2; 7 bases align to TRBD1. The CDR3 contains 13 residues. The germline V gene has CDR1 MNHNY and CDR2 SVGAGI (reference sequence). The CDR3 sequence: CGSQGVNTGELFF. CDR3 coding DNA: TGCGGCAGCCAGGGGGTTAACACCGGGGAGCTGTTTTTT.

The table lists this clonotype with a count of one. J is TRBJ1-1 and V is TRBV6-5; the D gene is possibly TRBD1 (6 bases). CDR1 and CDR2 (germline): MNHEY, SVGAGI. V was trimmed by 7 bases and J by 5 bases, leaving 17 bases between them. This CDR3 spans 14 amino acids. In DNA form, the CDR3 reads TGTGCCAGCACCGAACCGGGGGGCCGGACTGAAGCTTTCTTT. Translated: CASTEPGGRTEAFF.

This rearrangement joins TRBV7-9 to TRBJ2-3; 11 bases are a match to TRBD2. Germline assignment: CDR1 SEHNR and CDR2 FQNEAQ (reference sequence). With 1 base clipped from V and 0 bases from J, the junction kept 0 bases outside the gene matches. CDR3 size: 16 residues. The CDR3 protein is CASSLGLAGSTDTQYF. Here the CDR3 DNA reads TGTGCCAGCAGCTTAGGACTAGCGGGGAGCACAGATACGCAGTATTTT.

The J gene is TRBJ2-7, the V gene TRBV23-1, with D possibly matching TRBD2 (7 bases). TRBV23-1 is an open reading frame, and its role is uncertain. This CDR3 is built from 12 residues. The V gene lost 7 bases and the J gene lost 6 bases, with 13 bases spanning the gap. The CDR3 DNA is TGCGCCAGCACGGGGGGCTCGAGCGAGCAGTACGTC. Translated, it gives CASTGGSSEQYV.

CDR3 loop: CASSPRVGRGLGSTDTQYF. CDR3 nucleotide sequence: TGTGCCAGCAGCCCTCGGGTGGGGCGGGGGCTCGGAAGCACAGATACGCAGTATTTT. The chain employs TRBV7-3 and TRBJ2-3; maybe TRBD2 (7 bases). The CDR3 sequence is 19 residues long. V was clipped by 5 bases and J by 0 bases, with 24 bases between them. CDR1 and CDR2 from the germline V gene are SGHTA and FQGTGA. Supplemented by reference TRBV7-3 and TRBJ2-3, the full variable domain reads GAGVSQTPSNKVTEKGKYVELRCDPISGHTALYWYRQSLGQGPEFLIYFQGTGAADDSGLPNDRFFAVRPEGSVSTLKIQRTERGDSAVYLCASSPRVGRGLGSTDTQYFGPGTRLTVL.